This T cell receptor beta chain was sequenced during a study of T cells in Graves' hyperthyroidism and ophthalmopathy. General study points: Blood samples included most of the expanded thyroid clonotypes exceeding 0.001.

Amplification targeted TCR beta CDR3 regions from RNA transcripts. During a first-round RT-PCR of the TCR CDR3, the HTBI primer set was used. TCRdb redid the calling of the multiplex PCR reads with MiXCR, one entry per CDR3 protein. Among about 480,000 distinct CDR3 sequences listed, approximately 15% were seen once. This clonotype came up many times. Its antigen is undetermined. Patients aged 18 to 65 had newly diagnosed hyperthyroidism lasting under 2 months. Thyroid ultrasound and orbital computed tomography, with clinical symptoms and serum thyroxine and TRAb, informed diagnoses. The V gene's germline CDR1 is SNHLY and CDR2 FYNNEI. Between the trimmed V and J ends, which lost 4 bases and 0 bases, there was a span of 12 bases. The CDR3 is 15 amino acids.

This TCR came from a woman aged 18 to 35 with Graves' hyperthyroidism. The sequenced sample was blood. V and J are TRBV2 and TRBJ1-1, with a tentative D call TRBD1 (5 bases). The CDR3 sequence is CASSVEGAMNTEAFF. The CDR3 DNA reads as TGTGCCAGCAGTGTTGAAGGGGCGATGAACACTGAAGCTTTCTTT.